Below, 12 T cell receptor beta chains from the same sample are listed, as sequenced in a study of cytomegalovirus exposure and HLA in healthy donors. Primers: 60 Vbeta forward and 13 Jbeta reverse. The data were produced by immunoSEQ multiplex PCR, yet TCRdb's version contains in-frame clones alone and is incomplete. The sample shows approximately 110,000 clones, and 2.2% sits with its ten largest clones. Material for sequencing was PBMCs. Receptor source: a man aged 35 to 55 in good health and CMV-seronegative.

The genes are TRBV10-3 and TRBJ2-3; 10 bases fit TRBD2. This CDR3 has 12 amino acids. The V and J ends lost 8 bases and 5 bases, in that order; junction bases with no gene match: 1. CDR1 ENHRY and CDR2 SYGVKD come from the germline V gene. The CDR3 DNA reads as TGTGCCATCGGACTAGCGGTAGATACGCAGTATTTT. It yields the protein CAIGLAVDTQYF.

The gene calls are TRBV5-6 and TRBJ2-1; 8 bases line up with TRBD2. V lost 4 bases and J lost 3; bases outside the gene matches: 6. In germline, CDR1 is SGHDT, CDR2 YYEEEE. The CDR3 contains 15 residues. The CDR3 DNA reads as TGTGCCAGCAGCCCTCTAGCGGGTAGCTACAATGAGCAGTTCTTC. The encoded protein is CASSPLAGSYNEQFF.

This chain uses TRBV6-5 with TRBJ2-6, with a possible D match to TRBD1 (6 bases). Trimming removed 0 bases from V and 0 bases from J, with 6 bases in between. Germline V lookup: CDR1 MNHEY, CDR2 SVGAGI. This CDR3 has 16 residues. CDR3 DNA: TGTGCCAGCAGTTACTCGGACAGCTCTGGGGCCAACGTCCTGACTTTC. Protein: CASSYSDSSGANVLTF.

As to this clone: The junction does not match germline at one end; this may be a read error. The genes are TRBV18 and TRBJ2-4, with 7 bases fitting TRBD1. The CDR3 loop spans 16 amino acids. Germline assignment: CDR1 KGHSH and CDR2 LQKENI. The CDR3 loop is CASSPQEQGAKNIQYF. In DNA form, the CDR3 reads TGTGCCAGCTCCCCACAAGAACAGGGGGCCAAAAACATTCAGTACTTC.

This chain uses TRBV19 with TRBJ2-5; TRBD2 agrees at 10 bases. J gave up 7 bases and V 1 base, and 9 bases lay outside the gene matches. CDR1 LNHDA and CDR2 SQIVND come from the germline V gene (reference sequence). The CDR3 consists of 16 residues. The CDR3 spells CASSIGEREGVWTQYF. The DNA of the CDR3 is TGTGCCAGTAGTATAGGAGAGCGGGAGGGTGTGTGGACCCAGTACTTC. Based on the CDR3 plus reference TRBV19 and TRBJ2-5, the full variable domain is DGGITQSPKYLFRKEGQNVTLSCEQNLNHDAMYWYRQDPGQGLRLIYYSQIVNDFQKGDIAEGYSVSREKKESFPLTVTSAQKNPTAFYLCASSIGEREGVWTQYFGPGTRLLVL.

The rearrangement uses TRBV7-8 and TRBJ1-1; D perhaps matches TRBD1 (6 bases). CDR3 length equals 16 residues. Germline-derived CDR1 and CDR2 are SGHVS and FQNEAQ. V was cut by 0 bases and J by 4 bases, with 15 bases left in between. As DNA, the CDR3 is TGTGCCAGCAGCTTAGCCAGGGCAGGGGTCGGCACTGAAGCTTTCTTT. The encoded protein is CASSLARAGVGTEAFF.

J is TRBJ2-3 and V is TRBV5-1, with 7 bases matching TRBD1. J lost 3 bases, V lost 1 base, and 5 bases had no gene match. This CDR3 spans 15 amino acids. Germline CDR1 and CDR2: SGHRS and YFSETQ. The CDR3 DNA is TGCGCCAGCAGCTTGTCAGGGGGTCCGACAGATACGCAGTATTTT. Translating it yields CASSLSGGPTDTQYF.

V usage is TRBV19 and J usage is TRBJ2-7; 13 positions agree with TRBD2. The CDR3 has 16 amino acids. J was trimmed by 4 bases and V by 3 bases; bases with no gene match: 6. From germline, CDR1 is LNHDA and CDR2 SQIVND (reference sequence). The CDR3 protein is CASSIRTSGSKYEQYF. The DNA for the CDR3 is TGTGCCAGTAGTATCAGGACTAGCGGGAGTAAATACGAGCAGTACTTC.

The V and J genes are TRBV6-5 and TRBJ2-1; possibly TRBD1 for D (5 bases). Between the trimmed V and J ends, which lost 2 bases and 2 bases, there was a span of 10 bases. Germline CDR1 reads MNHEY; CDR2 reads SVGAGI. The length of the CDR3 is 15 residues. CDR3 loop: CASSYRGRTYNEQFF. The CDR3 nucleotides read TGTGCCAGCAGTTACAGGGGTCGAACCTACAATGAGCAGTTCTTC.

This sequence joins TRBV19 and TRBJ1-2; the D is unclear. The germline V gene has CDR1 LNHDA and CDR2 SQIVND (reference sequence). CDR3 length: 16 residues. Trimming cost V 0 bases and J 4 bases, with 15 bases left between them. The CDR3 sequence is CASSIDLRAGSYGYTF. The CDR3 bases are TGTGCCAGTAGTATAGATCTCAGAGCAGGATCCTATGGCTACACCTTC.

V and J are TRBV19 and TRBJ2-1; tentatively, D is TRBD1 (6 bases). V was pared by 4 bases and J by 9 bases, with 10 bases between. In germline, CDR1 is LNHDA, CDR2 SQIVND (reference sequence). The length of the CDR3 is 12 residues. This CDR3 is CASSNTGSEQFF. CDR3 nucleotide sequence: TGTGCCAGTAGTAATACAGGGAGTGAGCAGTTCTTC.

The rearrangement joins TRBV27 to TRBJ2-7, with 13 bases identical to TRBD2. V lost 3 bases to trimming and J lost 3 bases; unmatched junction nucleotides: 2. Per germline, CDR1 MNHEY and CDR2 SMNVEV (reference sequence). The length of the CDR3 is 15 residues. Here the CDR3 DNA reads TGTGCCAGCAGTTTTACTAGCGGGGGGGACTACGAGCAGTACTTC. Protein sequence: CASSFTSGGDYEQYF.